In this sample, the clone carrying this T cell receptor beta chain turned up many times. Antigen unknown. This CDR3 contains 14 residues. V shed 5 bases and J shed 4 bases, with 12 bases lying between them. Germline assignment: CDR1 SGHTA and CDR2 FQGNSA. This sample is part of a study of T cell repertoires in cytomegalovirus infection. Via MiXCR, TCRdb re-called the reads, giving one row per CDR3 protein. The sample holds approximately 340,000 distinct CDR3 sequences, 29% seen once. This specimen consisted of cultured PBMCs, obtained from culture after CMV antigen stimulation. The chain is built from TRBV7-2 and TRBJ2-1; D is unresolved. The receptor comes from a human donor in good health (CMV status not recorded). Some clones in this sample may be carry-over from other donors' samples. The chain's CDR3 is CASSPSVPYNEQFF. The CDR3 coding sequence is TGTGCCAGCAGCCCCTCGGTCCCGTACAATGAGCAGTTCTTC.